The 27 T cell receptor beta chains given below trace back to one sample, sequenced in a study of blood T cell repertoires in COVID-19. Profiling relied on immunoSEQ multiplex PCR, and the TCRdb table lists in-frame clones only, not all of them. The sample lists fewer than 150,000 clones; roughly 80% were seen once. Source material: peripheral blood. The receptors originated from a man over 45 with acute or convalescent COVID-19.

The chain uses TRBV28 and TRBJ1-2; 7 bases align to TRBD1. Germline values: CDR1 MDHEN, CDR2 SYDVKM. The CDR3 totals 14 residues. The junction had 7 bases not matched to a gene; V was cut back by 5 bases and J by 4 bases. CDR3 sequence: CASSPGTALYGYTF. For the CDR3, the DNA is TGTGCCAGCAGTCCCGGGACAGCGCTCTATGGCTACACCTTC.

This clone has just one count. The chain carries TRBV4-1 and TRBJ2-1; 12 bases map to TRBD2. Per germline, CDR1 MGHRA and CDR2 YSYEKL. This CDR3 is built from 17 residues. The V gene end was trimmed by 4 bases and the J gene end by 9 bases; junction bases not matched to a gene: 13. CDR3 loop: CASSPRGTSGPYAEQFF. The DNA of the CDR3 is TGCGCCAGCAGCCCCCGGGGGACTAGCGGGCCGTACGCTGAGCAGTTCTTC.

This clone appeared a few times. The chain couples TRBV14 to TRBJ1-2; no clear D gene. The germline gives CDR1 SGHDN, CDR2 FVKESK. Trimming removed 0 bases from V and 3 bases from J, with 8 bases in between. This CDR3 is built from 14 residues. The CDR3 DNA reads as TGTGCCAGCAGCCAAGATTCGGGTTACTATGGCTACACCTTC. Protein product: CASSQDSGYYGYTF.

The DNA of the CDR3 is TGTGCCAGCAGTGAAGCCAGGGGTCAGCATTTT. Amino acids: CASSEARGQHF. The chain couples TRBV6-1 to TRBJ1-5; TRBD1 might be the D (6 bases). CDR1 is MNHNS and CDR2 is SASEGT in the germline V gene. The CDR3 spans 11 residues. Trimming removed 0 bases at V and 13 bases at J, with 7 bases between.

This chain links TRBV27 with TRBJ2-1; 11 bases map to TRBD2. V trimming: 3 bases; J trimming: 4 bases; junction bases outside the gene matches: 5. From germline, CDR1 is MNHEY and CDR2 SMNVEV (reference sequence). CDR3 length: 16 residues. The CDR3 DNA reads TGTGCCAGCAGTTTTAGCGGGGGGGCGGAATACAATGAGCAGTTCTTC. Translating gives CASSFSGGAEYNEQFF.

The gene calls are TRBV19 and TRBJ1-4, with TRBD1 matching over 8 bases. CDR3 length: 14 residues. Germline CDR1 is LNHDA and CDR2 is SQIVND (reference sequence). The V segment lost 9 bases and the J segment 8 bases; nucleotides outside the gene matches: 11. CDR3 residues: CASTQGALREKLFF. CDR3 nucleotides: TGTGCCAGCACCCAGGGGGCACTGAGGGAAAAACTGTTTTTT.

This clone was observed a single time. The CDR3 DNA reads as TGTGCCAGCAGAAGACAGGGTAACTATGGCTACACCTTC. This sequence encodes CASRRQGNYGYTF. The gene calls are TRBV6-4 and TRBJ1-2; 7 bases fit TRBD1. This CDR3 spans 13 amino acids. Germline CDR1 is MRHNA and CDR2 is SNTAGT. With V trimmed by 6 bases and J by 1 base, 2 bases remained unmatched.

The CDR3 bases are TGTGCCACCAGTGACCCACCGGGCACTGAAGCTTTCTTT. This codes for CATSDPPGTEAFF. J is TRBJ1-1 and V is TRBV24-1; D is unresolved. The V end lost 4 bases, the J end lost 4 bases, and 9 bases lay between the germline ends. Germline assignment: CDR1 KGHDR and CDR2 SFDVKD. The CDR3 is 13 residues long.

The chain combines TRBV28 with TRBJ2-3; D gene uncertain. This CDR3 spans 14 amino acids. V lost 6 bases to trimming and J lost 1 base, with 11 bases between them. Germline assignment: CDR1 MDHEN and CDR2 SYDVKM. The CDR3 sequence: CASSDRQGTDTQYF. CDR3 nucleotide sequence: TGTGCCAGCAGCGACCGACAAGGCACAGATACGCAGTATTTT.

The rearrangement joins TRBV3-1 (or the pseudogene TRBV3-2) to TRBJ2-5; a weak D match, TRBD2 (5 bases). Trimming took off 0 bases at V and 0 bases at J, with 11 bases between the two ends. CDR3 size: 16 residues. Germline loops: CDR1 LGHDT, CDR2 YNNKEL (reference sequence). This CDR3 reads CASSQDLTEDQETQYF. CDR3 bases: TGTGCCAGCAGCCAAGATCTGACGGAGGACCAAGAGACCCAGTACTTC.

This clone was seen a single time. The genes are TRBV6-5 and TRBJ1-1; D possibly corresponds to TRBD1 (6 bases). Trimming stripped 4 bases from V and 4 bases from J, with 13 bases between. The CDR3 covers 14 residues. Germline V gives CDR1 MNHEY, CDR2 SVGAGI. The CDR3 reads CASSWYRVATEAFF. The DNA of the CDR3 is TGTGCCAGCAGTTGGTACAGGGTTGCCACTGAAGCTTTCTTT.

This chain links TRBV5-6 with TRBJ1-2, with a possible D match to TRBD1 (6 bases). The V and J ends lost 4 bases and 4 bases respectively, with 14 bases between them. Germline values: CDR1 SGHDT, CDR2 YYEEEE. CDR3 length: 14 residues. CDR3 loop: CASSPGGRGYGYTF. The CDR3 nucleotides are TGTGCCAGCAGCCCCGGCGGCAGGGGCTATGGCTACACCTTC.

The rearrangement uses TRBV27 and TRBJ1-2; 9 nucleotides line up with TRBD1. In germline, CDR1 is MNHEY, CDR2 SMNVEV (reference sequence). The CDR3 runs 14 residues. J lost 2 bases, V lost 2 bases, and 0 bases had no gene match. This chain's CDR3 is CASSLGTGNYGYTF. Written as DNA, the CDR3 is TGTGCCAGCAGTTTAGGGACAGGGAACTATGGCTACACCTTC.

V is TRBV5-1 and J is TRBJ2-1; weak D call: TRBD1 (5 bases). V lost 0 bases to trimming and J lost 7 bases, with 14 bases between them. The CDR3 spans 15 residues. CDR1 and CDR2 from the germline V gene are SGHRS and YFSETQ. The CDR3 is CASSLASPGNNEQFF. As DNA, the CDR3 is TGCGCCAGCAGCTTGGCCTCCCCAGGGAATAATGAGCAGTTCTTC.

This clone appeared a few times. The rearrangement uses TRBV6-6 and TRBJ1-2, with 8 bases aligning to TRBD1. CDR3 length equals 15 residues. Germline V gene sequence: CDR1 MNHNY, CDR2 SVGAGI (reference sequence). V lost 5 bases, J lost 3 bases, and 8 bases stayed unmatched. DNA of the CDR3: TGTGCCAGCAGTGACGGAGGACAGGGTGACTATGGCTACACCTTC. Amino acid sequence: CASSDGGQGDYGYTF.

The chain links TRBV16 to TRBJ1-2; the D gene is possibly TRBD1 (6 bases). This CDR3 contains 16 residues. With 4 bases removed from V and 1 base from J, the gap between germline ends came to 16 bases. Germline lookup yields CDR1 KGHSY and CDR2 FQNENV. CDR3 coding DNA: TGTGCCAGCAGCCCCGCAGGGGCCCGGGGTAACTATGGCTACACCTTC. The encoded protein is CASSPAGARGNYGYTF.

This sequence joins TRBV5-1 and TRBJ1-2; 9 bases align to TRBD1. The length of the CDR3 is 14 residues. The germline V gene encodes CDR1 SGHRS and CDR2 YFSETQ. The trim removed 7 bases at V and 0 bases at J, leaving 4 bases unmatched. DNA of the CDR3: TGCGCCAGCGGACGGACAGGGGCTAACTATGGCTACACCTTC. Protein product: CASGRTGANYGYTF.

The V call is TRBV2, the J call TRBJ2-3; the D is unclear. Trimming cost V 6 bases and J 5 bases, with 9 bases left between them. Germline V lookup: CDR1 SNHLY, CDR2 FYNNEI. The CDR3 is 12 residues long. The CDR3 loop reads CASRPPGDTQYF. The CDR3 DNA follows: TGTGCCAGCAGGCCACCGGGAGATACGCAGTATTTT.

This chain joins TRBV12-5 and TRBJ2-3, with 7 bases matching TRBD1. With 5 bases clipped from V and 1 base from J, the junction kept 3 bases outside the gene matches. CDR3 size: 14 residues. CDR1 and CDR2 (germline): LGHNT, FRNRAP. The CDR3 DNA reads TGTGCTAGTGGTCTCGGACAGGGCACAGATACGCAGTATTTT. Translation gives CASGLGQGTDTQYF.

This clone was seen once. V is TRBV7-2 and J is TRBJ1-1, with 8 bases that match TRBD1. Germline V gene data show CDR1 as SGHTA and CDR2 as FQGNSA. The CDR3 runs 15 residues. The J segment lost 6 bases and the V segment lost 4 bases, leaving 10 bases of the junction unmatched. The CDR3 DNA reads TGTGCCAGCAGCTCCATGACAGGGGCAAAGTCTGAAGCTTTCTTT. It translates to CASSSMTGAKSEAFF.

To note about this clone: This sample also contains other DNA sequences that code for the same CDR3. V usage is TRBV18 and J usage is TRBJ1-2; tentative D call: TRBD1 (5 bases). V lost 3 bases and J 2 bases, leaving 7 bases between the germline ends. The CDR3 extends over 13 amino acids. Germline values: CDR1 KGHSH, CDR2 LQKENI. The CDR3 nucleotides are TGTGCCAGCTCACCGGGGCAAAACTATGGCTACACCTTC. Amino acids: CASSPGQNYGYTF.

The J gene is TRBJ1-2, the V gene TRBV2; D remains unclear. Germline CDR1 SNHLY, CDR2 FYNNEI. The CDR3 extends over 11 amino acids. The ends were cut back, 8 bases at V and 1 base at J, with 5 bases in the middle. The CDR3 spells CASADNYGYTF. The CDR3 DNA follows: TGTGCCAGCGCGGATAACTATGGCTACACCTTC.

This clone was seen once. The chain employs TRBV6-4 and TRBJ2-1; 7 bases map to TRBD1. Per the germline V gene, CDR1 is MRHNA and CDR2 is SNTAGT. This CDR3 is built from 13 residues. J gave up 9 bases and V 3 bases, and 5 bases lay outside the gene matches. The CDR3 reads CASSDVQGFEQFF. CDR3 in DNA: TGTGCCAGCAGTGATGTACAGGGGTTTGAGCAGTTCTTC.

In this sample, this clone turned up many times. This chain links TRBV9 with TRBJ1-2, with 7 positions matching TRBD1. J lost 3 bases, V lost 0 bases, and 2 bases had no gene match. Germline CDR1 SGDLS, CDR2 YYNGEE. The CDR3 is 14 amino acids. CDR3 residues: CASSVDGTDYGYTF. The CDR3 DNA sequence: TGTGCCAGCAGCGTAGATGGGACAGACTATGGCTACACCTTC.

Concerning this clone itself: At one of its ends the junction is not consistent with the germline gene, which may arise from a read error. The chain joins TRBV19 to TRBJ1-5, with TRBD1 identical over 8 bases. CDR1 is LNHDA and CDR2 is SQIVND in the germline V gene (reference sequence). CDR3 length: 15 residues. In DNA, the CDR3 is TGTGCCAGTAGTCCCCCCGGACAGGGCAACCAGCCCCAGCATTTT. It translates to CASSPPGQGNQPQHF.

CDR3 coding DNA: TGTGCCAGAAGCATCCGAGGGCCGGAGTCCCCGGAAGCTTTCTTT. Amino acid sequence: CARSIRGPESPEAFF. The chain recombines TRBV5-3 with TRBJ1-1, with no clear D. TRBV5-3 is assigned to the ORF class and has an uncertain function. The germline V and J ends were trimmed by 4 bases and 8 bases, with 21 bases remaining between them. CDR3 length equals 15 residues.

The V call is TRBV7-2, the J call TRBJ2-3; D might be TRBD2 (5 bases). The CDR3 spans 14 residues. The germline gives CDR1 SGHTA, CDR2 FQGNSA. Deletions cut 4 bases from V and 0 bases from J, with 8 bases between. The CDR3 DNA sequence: TGTGCCAGCAGCTCACGGACTAGCACAGATACGCAGTATTTT. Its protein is CASSSRTSTDTQYF. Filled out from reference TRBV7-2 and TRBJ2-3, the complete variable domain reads GAGVSQSPSNKVTEKGKDVELRCDPISGHTALYWYRQSLGQGLEFLIYFQGNSAPDKSGLPSDRFSAERTGGSVSTLTIQRTQQEDSAVYLCASSSRTSTDTQYFGPGTRLTVL.